Listed below are T cell receptor beta chains from one sample, sequenced in a study of blood T cell repertoires in COVID-19. Using immunoSEQ multiplex PCR, the repertoire was profiled, and TCRdb retains in-frame clones only, with some absent. The profile covers about 120,000 clones, with 65% to 85% appearing a single time and about 17% taken by the ten largest. What was sequenced was peripheral blood. All receptors come from a man in his thirties or forties with COVID-19, enrolled during active disease. Both conserved end residues are trimmed from each CDR3. D genes are given only for firm matches. Clone size appears in some rows only: once, few, many, or a class for an expanded clone.

abundance	j_gene	v_gene	d_gene	CDR3aa
once	TRBJ2-3	TRBV4-1	TRBD1	ASSRTGVDTQY
.	TRBJ2-1	TRBV13	.	ASSYRQEQF
.	TRBJ2-1	TRBV11-1	.	ASSQGVDRSYNEQF
.	TRBJ1-1	TRBV11-3	TRBD1	ASSSRVGTAMNTEAF
few	TRBJ2-5	TRBV10-3	TRBD2	AISPGTSGGEETQY
once	TRBJ1-4	TRBV5-1	.	ASSSGRTAGNEKLF
.	TRBJ1-5	TRBV6-6	.	ASSPQDRFGNQPQH
.	TRBJ2-3	TRBV11-2	.	ASTNVGGGGTDTQY
.	TRBJ1-1	TRBV30	TRBD1	ACPSAASGTGAENTEAF
once	TRBJ1-1	TRBV7-6	.	ASSLALIGEGSEAF
.	TRBJ2-6	TRBV4-1	.	ASSQDARPSGANVLT
.	TRBJ2-1	TRBV5-5	TRBD1	ASSLGWDRSYNEQF
once	TRBJ2-5	TRBV9	.	ASSGSGAGKETQY
.	TRBJ2-7	TRBV4-1	TRBD1	ASSPDRGFYEQY
.	TRBJ2-6	TRBV27	TRBD1	ASRTAGTGYAGANVLT
.	TRBJ1-1	TRBV11-2	.	ASSLKLGENTEAF
few	TRBJ2-6	TRBV11-3	TRBD2	ASSPVLAGASGANVLT
.	TRBJ1-2	TRBV4-1	.	ASSPPPDEGIGGANYGYT
.	TRBJ2-7	TRBV19	.	ASSRSVLRTESSYEQY
once	TRBJ1-2	TRBV24-1	TRBD1	ATSNRGQVDGYT
.	TRBJ2-2	TRBV24-1	.	ATSDLTVTNTGELF
.	TRBJ2-3	TRBV27	TRBD2	ASRPGRADTQY
.	TRBJ1-6	TRBV18	.	ASSGGSGNSPLH
.	TRBJ1-1	TRBV9	.	ASNRGGLTNTEAF
.	TRBJ2-5	TRBV3-1/TRBV3-2	TRBD2	ASSIYSGSPETQY
.	TRBJ2-3	TRBV28	.	ASRAGGETDTQY
.	TRBJ2-3	TRBV6-2/TRBV6-3	TRBD2	ASSYSKASGFSTDTQY
once	TRBJ2-7	TRBV19	.	ASSIFRTVTYEQY
.	TRBJ1-1	TRBV24-1	.	ATSQGRGNTEAF
.	TRBJ2-2	TRBV6-1	TRBD1	ASSGDSFPPTGELF
.	TRBJ2-2	TRBV27	.	ASSLGAGTGELF
.	TRBJ2-7	TRBV6-5	TRBD1	ASRDRVTYEQY
once	TRBJ2-1	TRBV4-1	TRBD2	ASSQGSSGGAGNEQF
.	TRBJ2-1	TRBV30	TRBD2	AWVAGGAYNEQF
.	TRBJ2-1	TRBV11-1	TRBD1	ASSPPNRGDNEQF
.	TRBJ2-7	TRBV11-2	TRBD2	ASSSVAGRAYEQY
.	TRBJ1-1	TRBV7-8	.	ASSLLGGWGTEAF
few	TRBJ1-2	TRBV7-9	TRBD1	ASSSYPNRGRGYT
.	TRBJ1-4	TRBV2	TRBD1	ASSVWTGFNEKLF
.	TRBJ2-2	TRBV28	.	ASSSIQGGGELF
.	TRBJ1-5	TRBV14	TRBD1	ASSQDLYGRGLGQPQH
.	TRBJ2-5	TRBV10-3	.	AISDEHQETQY
.	TRBJ2-2	TRBV30	.	AWSLRAGELF